This TCR beta chain derives from a study of ipilimumab plus nivolumab after autologous stem cell transplantation. Study details: Myeloma patients were high-risk transplant-naive or relapsed within 3 years of first autologous transplant.

The CDR3 runs 14 residues. CDR1 is SGHNT and CDR2 is YYREEE in the germline V gene (reference sequence). Trimming cost V 4 bases and J 6 bases; bases outside gene matches: 5. Ipilimumab, 1 mg/kg, started 14 to 28 days after autologous transplant. Here immunoSEQ multiplex PCR was the method, and the copy in TCRdb shows in-frame clones only, minus some. The sample holds fewer than 10,000 clones, about two thirds seen once. Sequences were derived from PBMCs, sampled in a trial of ipilimumab plus nivolumab as post-transplant consolidation. V and J are TRBV5-4 and TRBJ1-2; 11 bases fit TRBD1. The receptor was derived from a female donor with multiple myeloma. CDR3 DNA sequence: TGTGCCAGCAGCCCCGGACAGGGGGCAAATGGCTACACCTTC. Protein product: CASSPGQGANGYTF.